This TCR beta chain came from a study of CD8 T cells in Susac syndrome. Germline V gene lookup returns CDR1 DFQATT and CDR2 SNEGSKA (reference sequence). This CDR3 comprises 16 residues. Trimming removed 0 bases from V and 1 base from J, with 14 bases in between. cDNA came from around 0.54 to 1 ug RNA primed by random hexamers. MiXCR, run by TCRdb on the immunoSEQ multiplex PCR reads, gives a single entry per CDR3 protein. The sample holds about 140,000 distinct CDR3 sequences, roughly 94% seen once. The clonotype was recovered from a human donor in good health. This chain connects TRBV20-1 to TRBJ2-3; D may be TRBD2 (6 bases). The sequenced material came from CD8+ T cells from PBMCs. The CDR3 coding sequence is TGCAGTGCTAGAGATTTTCGGGAGTATCGCACAGATACGCAGTATTTT. Translation: CSARDFREYRTDTQYF.